A selection of T cell receptor beta chains follows, all from one sample in a study of T cells in Graves' hyperthyroidism and ophthalmopathy. TCRdb called the multiplex PCR reads again in MiXCR, with one record for every CDR3 protein. The sample lists around 660,000 distinct CDR3 sequences, less than 45% seen once, with less than 9.5% in the top ten. The material sequenced was peripheral blood or thyroid tissue (not recorded which). The receptor set was obtained from an adult man with Graves' disease, either hyperthyroidism or ophthalmopathy (not recorded which). Both conserved end residues are part of each CDR3. The D gene is left open where the match is weak. For some rows the clone size is stated as once, few or many, or as a class when expanded; others skip it.

J gene | D gene | clone size | V gene | CDR3 DNA | CDR3 protein
TRBJ1-1 | - | - | TRBV12-3/TRBV12-4 | TGTGCCAGCAGTTTAGGAGGGGACTACACTGAAGCTTTCTTT | CASSLGGDYTEAFF
TRBJ1-2 | - | few | TRBV25-1 | TGTGCCAGCAGCGTTGATTCGGGCGTATTACGCGGCTACACCTTC | CASSVDSGVLRGYTF
TRBJ2-5 | - | - | TRBV29-1 | TGCAGACTTACATCGGGGAAAGAGACCCAGTACTTC | CRLTSGKETQYF
TRBJ1-6 | - | many | TRBV5-8 | TGTGCCAGCAGCTCGGAGGTCAATTCACCCCTCCACTTT | CASSSEVNSPLHF
TRBJ1-2 | - | - | TRBV5-5 | TGTGCCAGCAGCTTGGTCGCAGGGCACACCTTC | CASSLVAGHTF
TRBJ1-4 | - | - | TRBV9 | TGTGCCAGCAGCTCCCAGGCCGGGCGAACTAATGAAAAACTGTTTTTT | CASSSQAGRTNEKLFF
TRBJ1-6 | - | many | TRBV7-9 | TGTGCCAGCAGCTTGGAAGGGCCCTCACCCCTCCACTTT | CASSLEGPSPLHF
TRBJ2-2 | TRBD1 | - | TRBV10-3 | TGTGCCATCAGTGCTAGACAGGGCGGCACCGGGGAGCTGTTTTTT | CAISARQGGTGELFF
TRBJ2-7 | - | - | TRBV7-9 | TGTGCCAGCAGCTTGGGGACCTCGGGACACCACTCCTACGAGCAGTACTTC | CASSLGTSGHHSYEQYF
TRBJ1-1 | - | many | TRBV29-1 | TGCAGCGTTACCCAGGGACACCCCAACACTGAAGCTTTCTTT | CSVTQGHPNTEAFF
TRBJ1-1 | - | many | TRBV7-2 | TGTGCCAGCAGCTTAGTTGCAGGCAAGAACACTGAAGCTTTCTTT | CASSLVAGKNTEAFF
TRBJ2-7 | TRBD1 | - | TRBV5-1 | TGTGCCAGCAGCCAGGGGTCGACAGGGGGTCCCTACGAGCAGTACTTC | CASSQGSTGGPYEQYF
TRBJ2-7 | - | few | TRBV6-5 | TGTGCCAGCAGCGTAGAAAACTACCCCTCCGCCGAGCAGTACTTC | CASSVENYPSAEQYF
TRBJ1-2 | TRBD1 | many | TRBV7-9 | TGTGCCAGCAGCTTAGTCGGCAGGGGGGACTATGGCTACACCTTC | CASSLVGRGDYGYTF
TRBJ2-7 | TRBD2 | - | TRBV10-2 | TGCGCCAGCCTTGGACTAGCGGGAGGGACCCACGAGCAGTACTTC | CASLGLAGGTHEQYF
TRBJ1-2 | TRBD1 | once | TRBV7-2 | TGTGCCAGCAGCCCAGCTACAGGGGAAAGTGGCTACACCTTC | CASSPATGESGYTF
TRBJ2-5 | TRBD2 | few | TRBV9 | TGTGCCAGCAGCTACGGACTAGCGGGAGGGGTAGGTGAGACCCAGTACTTC | CASSYGLAGGVGETQYF
TRBJ1-6 | - | - | TRBV11-2 | TGTGCCAGCAGCTTTGAGGGAGGGGATTTATACACGGATAATTCACCCCTCCACTTT | CASSFEGGDLYTDNSPLHF
TRBJ1-1 | TRBD1 | few | TRBV10-3 | TGTGCCAGCAGTGGGACAGGGGTCACTGAAGCTTTCTTT | CASSGTGVTEAFF
TRBJ2-5 | - | many | TRBV15 | TGTGCCACCAGCAGAGAAGATCAAGAGACCCAGTACTTC | CATSREDQETQYF
TRBJ1-5 | - | many | TRBV2 | TGTGCCAGCAGTGCCCACGGGGTTAGCAATCAGCCCCAGCATTTT | CASSAHGVSNQPQHF
TRBJ1-1 | - | many | TRBV10-2 | TGCGCCAGCACAGAGTGGACAGAAAACACTGAAGCTTTCTTT | CASTEWTENTEAFF
TRBJ2-7 | - | many | TRBV3-1 | TGTGCCAGCAGCCACAGGATCTCCTACGAGCAGTACTTC | CASSHRISYEQYF
TRBJ1-2 | - | many | TRBV29-1 | TGCAGCGTTGAGGGGCAGGCTATCGGGGAAGGCTACACCTTC | CSVEGQAIGEGYTF
TRBJ1-1 | TRBD1 | - | TRBV2 | TGTGCCACTGCATGGACAGGGGCTCGGTCTGAAGCTTTCTTT | CATAWTGARSEAFF
TRBJ1-5 | TRBD1 | - | TRBV20-1 | TGCAGTGCTGGAGGGGGGACAGGGCAGGGACAGCCCCAGCATTTT | CSAGGGTGQGQPQHF
TRBJ1-2 | TRBD1 | - | TRBV7-9 | TGTGCCAGCAGCTTATCCGGACAGGGTTATGGCTACACCTTC | CASSLSGQGYGYTF
TRBJ2-5 | - | many | TRBV7-9 | TGTGCCAGCAGCTTAGATGTCAGTGAGACCCAGTACTTC | CASSLDVSETQYF
TRBJ1-6 | - | - | TRBV25-1 | TGTGCCAGCAGTGAATGGTTAGGCGGTAGTTCACCCCTCCACTTT | CASSEWLGGSSPLHF